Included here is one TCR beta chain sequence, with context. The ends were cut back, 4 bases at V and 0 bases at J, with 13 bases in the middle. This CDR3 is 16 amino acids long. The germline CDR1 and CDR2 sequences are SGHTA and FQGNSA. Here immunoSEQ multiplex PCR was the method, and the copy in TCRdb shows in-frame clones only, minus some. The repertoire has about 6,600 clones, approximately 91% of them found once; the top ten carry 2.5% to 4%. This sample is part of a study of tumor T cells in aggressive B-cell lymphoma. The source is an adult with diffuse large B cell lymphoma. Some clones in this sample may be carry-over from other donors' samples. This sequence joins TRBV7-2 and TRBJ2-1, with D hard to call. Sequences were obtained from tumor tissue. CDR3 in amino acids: CASSWPQVSSYNEQFF. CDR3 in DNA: TGTGCCAGCAGCTGGCCCCAGGTCAGCTCCTACAATGAGCAGTTCTTC.